This is a list of T cell receptor beta chains from one sample in a study of T cell responses to AZD1222 COVID-19 vaccine. Data came from immunoSEQ multiplex PCR; TCRdb stores just in-frame clones and leaves some out. Among under 250,000 clones, 85% to 95% were seen once, and the ten largest hold around 1%. The sequencing used peripheral blood, collected on day 0 of MenACWY control vaccination. Receptors were obtained from an adult in good health. The CDR3 runs from the conserved cysteine through the conserved F or W. Fields, in order: V gene, clone size, CDR3 length, J gene, CDR3 protein. Only part of the rows carry a size: once, few, many, or a class if the clone is expanded.

V gene: TRBV9
clone size: -
CDR3 length: 15
J gene: TRBJ2-3
CDR3 protein: CASSPRDSDTDTQYF

V gene: TRBV5-1
clone size: -
CDR3 length: 15
J gene: TRBJ1-5
CDR3 protein: CASSPGIISNQPQHF

V gene: TRBV2
clone size: -
CDR3 length: 14
J gene: TRBJ1-3
CDR3 protein: CASNTGDSGNTIYF

V gene: TRBV18
clone size: -
CDR3 length: 15
J gene: TRBJ1-3
CDR3 protein: CASSTFEGGGNTIYF

V gene: TRBV9
clone size: -
CDR3 length: 12
J gene: TRBJ2-3
CDR3 protein: CASSVAQDTQYF

V gene: TRBV2
clone size: -
CDR3 length: 15
J gene: TRBJ1-5
CDR3 protein: CASSRDRATNQPQHF

V gene: TRBV6-5
clone size: -
CDR3 length: 13
J gene: TRBJ2-7
CDR3 protein: CASSYDITYEQYF

V gene: TRBV13
clone size: -
CDR3 length: 12
J gene: TRBJ2-1
CDR3 protein: CASSPRRNEQFF

V gene: TRBV6-4
clone size: -
CDR3 length: 14
J gene: TRBJ2-3
CDR3 protein: CASSPGGSTDTQYF

V gene: TRBV3-1/TRBV3-2
clone size: -
CDR3 length: 13
J gene: TRBJ1-3
CDR3 protein: CASTESSGNTIYF

V gene: TRBV28
clone size: -
CDR3 length: 14
J gene: TRBJ1-2
CDR3 protein: CASSSGAMIYGYTF

V gene: TRBV30
clone size: -
CDR3 length: 14
J gene: TRBJ1-5
CDR3 protein: CAWSPTLGSQPQHF

V gene: TRBV9
clone size: -
CDR3 length: 13
J gene: TRBJ2-3
CDR3 protein: CASSLSGTGHQYF

V gene: TRBV19
clone size: once
CDR3 length: 13
J gene: TRBJ1-5
CDR3 protein: CATGQGTNQPQHF

V gene: TRBV4-1
clone size: -
CDR3 length: 13
J gene: TRBJ1-4
CDR3 protein: CASSQGRNEKLFF

V gene: TRBV5-1
clone size: -
CDR3 length: 15
J gene: TRBJ2-6
CDR3 protein: CASNLAPTGANVLTF

V gene: TRBV7-8
clone size: -
CDR3 length: 16
J gene: TRBJ1-2
CDR3 protein: CASSSGMDGGNYGYTF